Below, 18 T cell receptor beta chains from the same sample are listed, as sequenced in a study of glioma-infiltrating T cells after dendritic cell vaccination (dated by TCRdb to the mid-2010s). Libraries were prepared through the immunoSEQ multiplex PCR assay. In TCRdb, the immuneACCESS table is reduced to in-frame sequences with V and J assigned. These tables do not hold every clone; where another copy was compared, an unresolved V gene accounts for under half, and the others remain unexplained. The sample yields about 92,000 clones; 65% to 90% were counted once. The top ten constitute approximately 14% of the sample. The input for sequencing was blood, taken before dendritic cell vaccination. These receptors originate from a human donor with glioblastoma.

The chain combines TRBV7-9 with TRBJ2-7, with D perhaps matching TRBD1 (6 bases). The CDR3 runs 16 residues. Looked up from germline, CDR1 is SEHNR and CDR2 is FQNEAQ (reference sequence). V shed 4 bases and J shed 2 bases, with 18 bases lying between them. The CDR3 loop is CASSSVKGVKPYEQYF. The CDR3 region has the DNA TGTGCCAGCAGCTCCGTGAAGGGGGTGAAACCCTACGAGCAGTACTTC.

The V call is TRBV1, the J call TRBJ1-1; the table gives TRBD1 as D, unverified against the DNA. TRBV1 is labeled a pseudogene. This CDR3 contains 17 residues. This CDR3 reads CTSSQAGGTGDDTEAFF. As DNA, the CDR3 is TGCACCAGCAGCCAAGCCGGAGGGACAGGGGACGACACTGAAGCTTTCTTT.

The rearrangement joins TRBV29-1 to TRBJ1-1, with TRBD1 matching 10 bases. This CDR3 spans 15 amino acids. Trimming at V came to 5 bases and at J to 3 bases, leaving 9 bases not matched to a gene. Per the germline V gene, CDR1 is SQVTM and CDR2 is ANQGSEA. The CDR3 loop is CSVNPTGGAYTEAFF. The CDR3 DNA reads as TGCAGCGTTAACCCGACAGGGGGCGCCTACACTGAAGCTTTCTTT. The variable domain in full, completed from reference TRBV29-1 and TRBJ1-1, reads SAVISQKPSRDICQRGTSLTIQCQVDSQVTMMFWYRQQPGQSLTLIATANQGSEATYESGFVIDKFPISRPNLTFSTLTVSNMSPEDSSIYLCSVNPTGGAYTEAFFGQGTRLTVV.

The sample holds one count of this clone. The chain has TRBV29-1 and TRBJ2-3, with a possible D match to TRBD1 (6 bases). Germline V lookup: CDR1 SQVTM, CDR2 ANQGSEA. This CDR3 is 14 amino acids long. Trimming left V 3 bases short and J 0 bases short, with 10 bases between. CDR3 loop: CSVDAGASTDTQYF. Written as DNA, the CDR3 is TGCAGCGTTGATGCAGGGGCCAGCACAGATACGCAGTATTTT.

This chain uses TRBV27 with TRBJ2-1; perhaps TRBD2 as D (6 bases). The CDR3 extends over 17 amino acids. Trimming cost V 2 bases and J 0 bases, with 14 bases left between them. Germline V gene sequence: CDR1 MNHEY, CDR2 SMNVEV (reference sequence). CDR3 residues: CASSLNPSASSYNEQFF. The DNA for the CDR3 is TGTGCCAGCAGTTTAAATCCTAGCGCGAGCTCCTACAATGAGCAGTTCTTC.

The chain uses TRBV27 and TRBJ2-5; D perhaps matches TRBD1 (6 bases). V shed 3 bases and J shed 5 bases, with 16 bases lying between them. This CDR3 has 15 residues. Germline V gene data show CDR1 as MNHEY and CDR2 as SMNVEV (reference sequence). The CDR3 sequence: CASSLLRGGFETQYF. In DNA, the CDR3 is TGTGCCAGCAGTTTGCTCAGGGGCGGTTTTGAGACCCAGTACTTC.

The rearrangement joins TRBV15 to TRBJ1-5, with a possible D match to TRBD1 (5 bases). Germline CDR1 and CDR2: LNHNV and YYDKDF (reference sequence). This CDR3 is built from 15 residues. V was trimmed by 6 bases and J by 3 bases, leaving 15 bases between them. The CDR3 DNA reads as TGTGCCACCAGTCCCACTACAGGAGTCAATCAGCCCCAGCATTTT. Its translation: CATSPTTGVNQPQHF.

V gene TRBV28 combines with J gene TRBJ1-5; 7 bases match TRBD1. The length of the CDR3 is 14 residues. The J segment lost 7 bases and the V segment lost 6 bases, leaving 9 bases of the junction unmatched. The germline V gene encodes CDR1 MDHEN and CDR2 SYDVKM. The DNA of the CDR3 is TGTGCCAGCAGGGCCCAGGGGGGAGGCCAGCCCCAGCATTTT. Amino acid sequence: CASRAQGGGQPQHF.

CDR3 DNA sequence: TGTGCCAGCAGTGAAGCGAGCGGGGGGCACAATGAGCAGTTCTTC. Translating it yields CASSEASGGHNEQFF. This chain connects TRBV6-1 to TRBJ2-1; the match to TRBD2 covers 9 bases. V shed 0 bases and J 5 bases; nucleotides not matched to a gene: 2. The germline gives CDR1 MNHNS, CDR2 SASEGT. The CDR3 loop spans 15 amino acids.

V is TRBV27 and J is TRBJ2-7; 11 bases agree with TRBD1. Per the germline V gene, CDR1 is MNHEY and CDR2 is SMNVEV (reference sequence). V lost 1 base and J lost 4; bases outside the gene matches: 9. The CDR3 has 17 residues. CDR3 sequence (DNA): TGTGCCAGCAGTTTATACCCCCCGGACAGGGGGCCTTACGAGCAGTACTTC. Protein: CASSLYPPDRGPYEQYF.

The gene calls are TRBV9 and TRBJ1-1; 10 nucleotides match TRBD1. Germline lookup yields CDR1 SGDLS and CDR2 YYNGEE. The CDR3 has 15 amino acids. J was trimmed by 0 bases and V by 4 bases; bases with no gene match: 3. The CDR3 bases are TGTGCCAGCAGCCCCGGGACAGGGGTGAACACTGAAGCTTTCTTT. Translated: CASSPGTGVNTEAFF.

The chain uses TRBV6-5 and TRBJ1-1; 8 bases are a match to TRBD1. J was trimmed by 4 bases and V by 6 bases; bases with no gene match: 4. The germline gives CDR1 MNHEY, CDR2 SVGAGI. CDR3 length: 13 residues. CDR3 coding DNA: TGTGCCAGCAGCAATGACAGGGGCACTGAAGCTTTCTTT. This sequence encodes CASSNDRGTEAFF.

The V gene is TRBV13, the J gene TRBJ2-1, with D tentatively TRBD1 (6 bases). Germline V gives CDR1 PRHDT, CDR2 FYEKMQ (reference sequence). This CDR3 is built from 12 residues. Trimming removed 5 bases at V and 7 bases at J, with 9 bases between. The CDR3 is CASSVRGNEQFF. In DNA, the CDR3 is TGTGCCAGCAGCGTAAGGGGGAATGAGCAGTTCTTC.

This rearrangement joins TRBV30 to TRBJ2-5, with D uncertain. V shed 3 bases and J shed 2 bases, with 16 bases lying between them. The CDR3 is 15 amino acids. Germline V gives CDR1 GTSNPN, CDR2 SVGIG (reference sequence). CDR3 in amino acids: CAWSGWRKTQETQYF. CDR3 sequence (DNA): TGTGCCTGGAGCGGGTGGCGGAAGACGCAAGAGACCCAGTACTTC.

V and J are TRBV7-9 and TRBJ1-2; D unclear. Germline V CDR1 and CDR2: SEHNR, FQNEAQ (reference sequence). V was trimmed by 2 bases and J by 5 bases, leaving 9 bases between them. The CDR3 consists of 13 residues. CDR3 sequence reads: CASSLQTTYGYTF. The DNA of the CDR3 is TGTGCCAGCAGCTTACAGACTACTTATGGCTACACCTTC.

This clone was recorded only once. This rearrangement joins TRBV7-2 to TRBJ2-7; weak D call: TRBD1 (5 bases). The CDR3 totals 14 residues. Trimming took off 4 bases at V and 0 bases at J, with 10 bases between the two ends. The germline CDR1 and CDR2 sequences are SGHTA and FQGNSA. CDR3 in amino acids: CASSSGHVSYEQYF. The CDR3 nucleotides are TGTGCCAGCAGCTCCGGACACGTCTCCTACGAGCAGTACTTC.

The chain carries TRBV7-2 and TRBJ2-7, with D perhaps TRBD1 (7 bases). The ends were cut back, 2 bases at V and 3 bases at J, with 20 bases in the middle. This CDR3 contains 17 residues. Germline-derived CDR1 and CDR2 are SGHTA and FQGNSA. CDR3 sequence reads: CASSLTIWGDRDYEQYF. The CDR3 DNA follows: TGTGCCAGCAGCTTAACTATTTGGGGGGACAGAGACTACGAGCAGTACTTC.

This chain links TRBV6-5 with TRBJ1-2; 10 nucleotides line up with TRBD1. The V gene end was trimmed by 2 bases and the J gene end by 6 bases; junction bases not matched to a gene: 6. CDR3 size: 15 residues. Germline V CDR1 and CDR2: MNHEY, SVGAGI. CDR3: CASSYPGQGFNGYTF. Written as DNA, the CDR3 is TGTGCCAGCAGTTACCCGGGACAGGGGTTTAATGGCTACACCTTC.